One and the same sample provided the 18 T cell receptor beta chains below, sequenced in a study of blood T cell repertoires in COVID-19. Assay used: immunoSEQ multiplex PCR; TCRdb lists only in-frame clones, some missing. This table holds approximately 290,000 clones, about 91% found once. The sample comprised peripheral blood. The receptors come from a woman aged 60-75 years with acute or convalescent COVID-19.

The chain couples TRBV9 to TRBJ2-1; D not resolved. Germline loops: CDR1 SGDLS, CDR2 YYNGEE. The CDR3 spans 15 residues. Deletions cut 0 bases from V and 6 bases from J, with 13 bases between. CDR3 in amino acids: CASSVVLGPSNEQFF. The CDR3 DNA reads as TGTGCCAGCAGCGTAGTATTGGGCCCGTCCAATGAGCAGTTCTTC. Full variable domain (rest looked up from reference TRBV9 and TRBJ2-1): DSGVTQTPKHLITATGQRVTLRCSPRSGDLSVYWYQQSLDQGLQFLIQYYNGEERAKGNILERFSAQQFPDLHSELNLSSLELGDSALYFCASSVVLGPSNEQFFGPGTRLTVL.

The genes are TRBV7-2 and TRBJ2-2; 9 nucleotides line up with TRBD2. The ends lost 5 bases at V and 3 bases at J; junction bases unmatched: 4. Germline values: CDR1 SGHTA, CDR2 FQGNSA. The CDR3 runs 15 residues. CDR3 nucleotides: TGTGCCAGCAGCCTGAGACTAGCGGACACCGGGGAGCTGTTTTTT. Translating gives CASSLRLADTGELFF.

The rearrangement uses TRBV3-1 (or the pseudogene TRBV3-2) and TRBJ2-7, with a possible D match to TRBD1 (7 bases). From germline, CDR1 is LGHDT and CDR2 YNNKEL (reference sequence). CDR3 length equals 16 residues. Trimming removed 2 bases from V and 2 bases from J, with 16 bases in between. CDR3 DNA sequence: TGTGCCAGCAGCCAAACGACAGGGACTCGGGCCTACGAGCAGTACTTC. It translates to CASSQTTGTRAYEQYF.

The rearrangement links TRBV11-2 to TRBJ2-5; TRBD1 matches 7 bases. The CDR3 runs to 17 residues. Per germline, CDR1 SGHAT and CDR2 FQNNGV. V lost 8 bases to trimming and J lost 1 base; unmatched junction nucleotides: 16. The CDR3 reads CASHISPARGFQETQYF. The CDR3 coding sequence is TGTGCCAGCCATATTAGTCCGGCCAGGGGGTTCCAAGAGACCCAGTACTTC. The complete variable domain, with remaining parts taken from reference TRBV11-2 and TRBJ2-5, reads EAGVAQSPRYKIIEKRQSVAFWCNPISGHATLYWYQQILGQGPKLLIQFQNNGVVDDSQLPKDRFSAERLKGVDSTLKIQPAKLEDSAVYLCASHISPARGFQETQYFGPGTRLLVL.

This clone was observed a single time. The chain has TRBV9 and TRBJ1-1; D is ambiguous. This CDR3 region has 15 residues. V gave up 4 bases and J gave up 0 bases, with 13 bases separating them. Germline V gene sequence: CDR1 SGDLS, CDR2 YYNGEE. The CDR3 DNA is TGTGCCAGCAGCCCATTAAGTTGGCTGAACACTGAAGCTTTCTTT. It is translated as CASSPLSWLNTEAFF.

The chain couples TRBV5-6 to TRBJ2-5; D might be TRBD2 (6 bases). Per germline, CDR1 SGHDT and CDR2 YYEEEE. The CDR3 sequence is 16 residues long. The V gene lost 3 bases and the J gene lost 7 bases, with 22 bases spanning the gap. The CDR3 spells CASSSVEAGGGWTQYF. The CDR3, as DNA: TGTGCCAGCAGCTCCGTGGAAGCGGGCGGTGGTTGGACCCAGTACTTC.

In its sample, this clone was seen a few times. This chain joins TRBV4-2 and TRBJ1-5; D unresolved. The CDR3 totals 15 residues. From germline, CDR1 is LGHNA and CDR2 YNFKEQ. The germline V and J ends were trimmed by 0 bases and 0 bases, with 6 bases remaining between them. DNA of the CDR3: TGTGCCAGCAGCCAAGATAGCGATAGCAATCAGCCCCAGCATTTT. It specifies CASSQDSDSNQPQHF.

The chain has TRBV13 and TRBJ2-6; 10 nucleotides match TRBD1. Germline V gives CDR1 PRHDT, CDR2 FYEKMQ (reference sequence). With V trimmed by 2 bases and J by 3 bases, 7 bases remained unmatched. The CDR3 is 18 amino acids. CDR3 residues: CASSLSGTGAIGANVLTF. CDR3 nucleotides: TGTGCCAGCAGCTTATCTGGGACAGGGGCCATTGGGGCCAACGTCCTGACTTTC.

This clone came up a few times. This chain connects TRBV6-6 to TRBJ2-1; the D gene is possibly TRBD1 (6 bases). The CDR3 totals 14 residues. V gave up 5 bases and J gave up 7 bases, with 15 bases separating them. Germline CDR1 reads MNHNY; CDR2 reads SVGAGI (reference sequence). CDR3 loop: CASSPSNRENEQFF. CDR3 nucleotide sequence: TGTGCCAGCAGTCCCAGTAACAGGGAAAATGAGCAGTTCTTC.

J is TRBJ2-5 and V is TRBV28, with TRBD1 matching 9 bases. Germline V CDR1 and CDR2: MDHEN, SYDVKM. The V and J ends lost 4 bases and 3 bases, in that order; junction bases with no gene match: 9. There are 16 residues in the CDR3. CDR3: CASSSPGQGAEETQYF. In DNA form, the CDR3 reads TGTGCCAGCAGTTCGCCGGGACAGGGAGCGGAAGAGACCCAGTACTTC.

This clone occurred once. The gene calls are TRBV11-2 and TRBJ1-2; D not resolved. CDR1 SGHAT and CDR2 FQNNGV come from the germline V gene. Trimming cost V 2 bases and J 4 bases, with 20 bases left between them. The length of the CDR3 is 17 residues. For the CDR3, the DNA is TGTGCCAGCAGCTTAAAAAACGACCCCGGGTCCGTCTATGGCTACACCTTC. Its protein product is CASSLKNDPGSVYGYTF. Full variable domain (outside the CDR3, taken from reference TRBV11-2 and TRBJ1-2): EAGVAQSPRYKIIEKRQSVAFWCNPISGHATLYWYQQILGQGPKLLIQFQNNGVVDDSQLPKDRFSAERLKGVDSTLKIQPAKLEDSAVYLCASSLKNDPGSVYGYTFGSGTRLTVV.

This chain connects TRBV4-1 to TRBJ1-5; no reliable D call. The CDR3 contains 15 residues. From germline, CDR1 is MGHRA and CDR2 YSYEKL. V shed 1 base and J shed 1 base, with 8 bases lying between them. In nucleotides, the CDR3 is TGCGCCAGCAGCCAAGGGCCCGGGAGCAATCAGCCCCAGCATTTT. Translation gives CASSQGPGSNQPQHF.

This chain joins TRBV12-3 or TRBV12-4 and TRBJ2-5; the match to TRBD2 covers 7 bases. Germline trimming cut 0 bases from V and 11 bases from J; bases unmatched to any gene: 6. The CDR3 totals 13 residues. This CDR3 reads CASSLAGLADQYF. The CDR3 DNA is TGTGCCAGCAGTTTAGCTGGGCTAGCGGATCAGTACTTC.

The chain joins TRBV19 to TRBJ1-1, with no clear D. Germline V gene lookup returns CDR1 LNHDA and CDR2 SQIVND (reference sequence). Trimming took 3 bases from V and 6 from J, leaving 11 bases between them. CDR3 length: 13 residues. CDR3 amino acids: CASSITVDAEAFF. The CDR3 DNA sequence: TGTGCCAGTAGTATCACAGTAGACGCTGAAGCTTTCTTT. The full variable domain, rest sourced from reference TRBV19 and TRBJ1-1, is DGGITQSPKYLFRKEGQNVTLSCEQNLNHDAMYWYRQDPGQGLRLIYYSQIVNDFQKGDIAEGYSVSREKKESFPLTVTSAQKNPTAFYLCASSITVDAEAFFGQGTRLTVV.

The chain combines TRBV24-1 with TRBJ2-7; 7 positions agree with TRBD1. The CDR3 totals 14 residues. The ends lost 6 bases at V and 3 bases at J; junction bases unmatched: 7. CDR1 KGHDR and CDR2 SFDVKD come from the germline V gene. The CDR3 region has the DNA TGTGCCACCAGTAAAAGCCGGGACAGCTACGAGCAGTACTTC. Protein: CATSKSRDSYEQYF.

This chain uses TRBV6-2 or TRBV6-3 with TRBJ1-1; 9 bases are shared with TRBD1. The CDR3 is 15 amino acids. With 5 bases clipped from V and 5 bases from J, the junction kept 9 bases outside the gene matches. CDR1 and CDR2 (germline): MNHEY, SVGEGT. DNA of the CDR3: TGTGCCAGCAGTCCACGGACAGGGGCCGGTACTGAAGCTTTCTTT. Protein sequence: CASSPRTGAGTEAFF.

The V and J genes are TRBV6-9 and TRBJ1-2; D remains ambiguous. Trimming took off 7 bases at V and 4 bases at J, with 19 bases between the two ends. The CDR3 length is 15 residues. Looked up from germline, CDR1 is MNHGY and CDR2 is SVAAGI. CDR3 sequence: CASTARGGFVYGYTF. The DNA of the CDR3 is TGTGCCAGCACCGCTCGGGGAGGGTTCGTCTATGGCTACACCTTC.

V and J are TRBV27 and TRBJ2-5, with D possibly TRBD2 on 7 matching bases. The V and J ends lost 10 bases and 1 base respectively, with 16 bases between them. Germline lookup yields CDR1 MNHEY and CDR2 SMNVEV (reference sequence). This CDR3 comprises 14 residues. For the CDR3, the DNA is TGTGCCACCCAAACCGCGGGGGCCCAAGAGACCCAGTACTTC. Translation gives CATQTAGAQETQYF.